Listed below are T cell receptor beta chains from one sample, sequenced in a study of blood T cell repertoires in COVID-19. Data came from immunoSEQ multiplex PCR; TCRdb stores just in-frame clones and leaves some out. The sample comprises about 44,000 clones, about 81% of which are singletons, and 40% to 55% rests with the top ten. Sample: peripheral blood. These receptors were taken from a human donor in a cohort sampled during active COVID-19. The CDR3 runs from the conserved cysteine through the conserved F or W. D genes are given only for firm matches. Clone size is given for some rows only: seen once, a few or many times, or a class if the clone is expanded.

-	TRBJ1-2	TRBV4-1	-	CASSQEIRTNYGYTF	TGCGCCAGCAGCCAAGAGATAAGGACAAACTATGGCTACACCTTC
TRBD1	TRBJ1-5	TRBV7-8	-	CASSRGTGGGLYQPQHF	TGTGCCAGCAGCCGCGGGACAGGGGGAGGCCTATATCAGCCCCAGCATTTT
TRBD2	TRBJ2-2	TRBV3-1/TRBV3-2	-	CASSSTSGGPRGTGELFF	TGTGCCAGCAGCTCGACTAGCGGGGGGCCCCGGGGCACCGGGGAGCTGTTTTTT
TRBD1	TRBJ2-5	TRBV10-3	-	CAISARTGVETQYF	TGTGCCATCAGTGCCCGGACAGGGGTGGAGACCCAGTACTTC
-	TRBJ1-6	TRBV6-2/TRBV6-3	-	CASSYRSPLHF	TGTGCCAGCAGTTATCGTTCACCCCTCCACTTT
-	TRBJ1-1	TRBV19	few	CASSQRAKNTEAFF	TGTGCCAGTAGTCAGCGCGCCAAGAACACTGAAGCTTTCTTT
-	TRBJ1-4	TRBV12-5	-	CASGLPQVEKLFF	TGTGCTAGTGGTTTGCCCCAGGTTGAAAAACTGTTTTTT
TRBD1	TRBJ2-1	TRBV9	-	CASSFDRATLYNEQFF	TGTGCCAGCAGTTTCGACAGGGCTACTTTATACAATGAGCAGTTCTTC
-	TRBJ2-2	TRBV29-1	-	CSVAGTPFTGELFF	TGCAGCGTTGCAGGGACTCCCTTTACCGGGGAGCTGTTTTTT
TRBD2	TRBJ2-1	TRBV6-2/TRBV6-3	-	CASSYGLAGGRVEQFF	TGTGCCAGCAGTTACGGCTTGGCGGGGGGGCGGGTTGAGCAGTTCTTC
-	TRBJ2-3	TRBV2	-	CASRRDLTETPDTQYF	TGTGCCAGCAGGAGAGACTTGACCGAGACTCCAGATACGCAGTATTTT
TRBD2	TRBJ2-2	TRBV11-3	-	CASSSGLGNTGELFF	TGTGCCAGCAGCTCAGGACTAGGAAACACCGGGGAGCTGTTTTTT
-	TRBJ1-2	TRBV30	once	CALYSPDYGYTF	TGTGCCTTATACAGCCCCGACTATGGCTACACCTTC
-	TRBJ2-4	TRBV2	once	CASSGAGKLIQYF	TGTGCCAGCAGTGGGGCAGGGAAGTTAATTCAGTACTTC
-	TRBJ2-5	TRBV5-1	-	CASSLVPGEETQYF	TGCGCCAGCAGCTTGGTCCCGGGGGAAGAGACCCAGTACTTC
TRBD1	TRBJ1-2	TRBV6-4	-	CASSAQTGKENGYTF	TGTGCCAGCAGTGCCCAGACAGGGAAGGAGAATGGCTACACCTTC
TRBD2	TRBJ2-7	TRBV4-3	-	CASSQQTGLAVEQYF	TGCGCCAGCAGCCAACAAACCGGACTAGCGGTCGAGCAGTACTTC
-	TRBJ1-4	TRBV28	-	CASSPYPRGTNEKLFF	TGTGCCAGCAGTCCTTACCCCCGAGGGACTAATGAAAAACTGTTTTTT
-	TRBJ1-1	TRBV19	-	CATQWGPNTEAFF	TGTGCCACCCAGTGGGGGCCGAACACTGAAGCTTTCTTT
-	TRBJ2-2	TRBV18	-	CASSPPEGTGELFF	TGTGCCAGCTCACCGCCCGAGGGCACCGGGGAGCTGTTTTTT
-	TRBJ2-7	TRBV30	-	CAWSVLHEQYF	TGTGCCTGGAGTGTACTCCACGAGCAGTACTTC
TRBD2	TRBJ2-5	TRBV4-1	once	CASSQAGGGETQYF	TGCGCCAGCAGCCAAGCCGGGGGAGGGGAGACCCAGTACTTC
TRBD2	TRBJ2-7	TRBV2	few	CASSGGGGYEQYF	TGTGCCAGCAGTGGCGGCGGGGGCTACGAGCAGTACTTC
-	TRBJ2-7	TRBV6-2/TRBV6-3	-	CASSYSRRSSREAYEQYF	TGTGCCAGCAGTTACTCCCGCCGGAGTTCGAGGGAGGCCTACGAGCAGTACTTC
-	TRBJ1-2	TRBV29-1	once	CSVFGGDYGYTF	TGCAGCGTTTTCGGGGGAGACTATGGCTACACCTTC
-	TRBJ2-5	TRBV6-5	-	CASSYSGKPQETQYF	TGTGCCAGCAGTTACAGCGGTAAACCTCAAGAGACCCAGTACTTC
-	TRBJ2-5	TRBV6-6	-	CASSTGEETQYF	TGTGCCAGCAGCACGGGGGAAGAGACCCAGTACTTC
TRBD1	TRBJ1-6	TRBV6-2/TRBV6-3	-	CASRPSQGAGSPLHF	TGTGCCAGCCGCCCCAGCCAGGGGGCCGGTTCACCCCTCCACTTT
TRBD1	TRBJ2-5	TRBV19	-	CASSTWGTGEQETQYF	TGTGCCAGTAGTACGTGGGGGACAGGGGAACAAGAGACCCAGTACTTC
-	TRBJ2-1	TRBV2	few	CASSADYRSYNEQFF	TGTGCCAGCAGCGCCGACTATCGCTCCTACAATGAGCAGTTCTTC
TRBD2	TRBJ2-5	TRBV7-7	-	CASSQQRDYLARQETQYF	TGTGCTAGCAGCCAACAACGGGACTATCTGGCTCGGCAAGAGACCCAGTACTTC
TRBD1	TRBJ2-1	TRBV7-3	-	CASSPQLGQLNEQFF	TGTGCCAGCAGCCCTCAACTGGGACAGCTTAATGAGCAGTTCTTC
-	TRBJ1-1	TRBV7-6	-	CASSLARGPMDTEAFF	TGTGCCAGCAGCTTAGCGCGGGGCCCTATGGACACTGAAGCTTTCTTT
-	TRBJ1-6	TRBV5-5	-	CASSPDTINSPLHF	TGTGCCAGCAGCCCCGACACCATTAATTCACCCCTCCACTTT
TRBD2	TRBJ2-5	TRBV18	-	CASSPRGGAEETQYF	TGTGCCAGCTCACCGCGCGGGGGGGCGGAGGAGACCCAGTACTTC
-	TRBJ1-1	TRBV6-2/TRBV6-3	-	CASSYSIARRAGEAFF	TGTGCCAGCAGTTACTCGATTGCTCGGAGGGCAGGTGAAGCTTTCTTT
-	TRBJ1-2	TRBV2	-	CASSESSLATASYGYTF	TGTGCCAGCAGTGAATCCTCCTTAGCAACTGCAAGCTATGGCTACACCTTC
TRBD1	TRBJ2-2	TRBV6-4	-	CASRPAGTANTGELFF	TGTGCCAGCAGGCCGGCCGGGACAGCGAACACCGGGGAGCTGTTTTTT
-	TRBJ1-2	TRBV18	-	CASSRSRDEGYTF	TGTGCCAGCTCCCGGAGCAGGGATGAGGGCTACACCTTC
-	TRBJ2-3	TRBV9	-	CASSVGGGVAGDTQYF	TGTGCCAGCAGCGTAGGAGGGGGGGTGGCTGGAGATACGCAGTATTTT
-	TRBJ1-1	TRBV6-5	-	CASSYSGGTAEAFF	TGTGCCAGCAGTTACTCGGGAGGGACCGCTGAAGCTTTCTTT
-	TRBJ1-2	TRBV30	-	CAWSEPGLHYTF	TGTGCCTGGAGTGAGCCGGGACTCCACTACACCTTC
TRBD1	TRBJ1-1	TRBV5-5	-	CASSPESGTGNTEAFF	TGTGCCAGCAGCCCGGAGTCCGGGACAGGGAACACTGAAGCTTTCTTT
-	TRBJ2-2	TRBV18	-	CASSPLSTGTGELFF	TGTGCCAGCTCACCACTTTCAACGGGCACCGGGGAGCTGTTTTTT
-	TRBJ1-6	TRBV5-4	few	CASSLALMTDNSPLHF	TGTGCCAGCAGCTTGGCCCTTATGACAGATAATTCACCCCTCCACTTT
-	TRBJ2-5	TRBV10-3	-	CAISGDQGNQETQYF	TGTGCCATCAGCGGGGACCAGGGGAACCAAGAGACCCAGTACTTC
-	TRBJ1-5	TRBV6-2/TRBV6-3	-	CASSYSFSGVNFQPQHF	TGTGCCAGCAGTTACTCCTTTTCAGGGGTGAATTTTCAGCCCCAGCATTTT
TRBD2	TRBJ2-1	TRBV12-3/TRBV12-4	-	CASSGPGLVPLF	TGTGCCAGCAGTGGACCGGGACTAGTACCGCTCTTC
-	TRBJ1-1	TRBV10-3	-	CAAHGENTEAFF	TGTGCCGCCCACGGGGAGAACACTGAAGCTTTCTTT